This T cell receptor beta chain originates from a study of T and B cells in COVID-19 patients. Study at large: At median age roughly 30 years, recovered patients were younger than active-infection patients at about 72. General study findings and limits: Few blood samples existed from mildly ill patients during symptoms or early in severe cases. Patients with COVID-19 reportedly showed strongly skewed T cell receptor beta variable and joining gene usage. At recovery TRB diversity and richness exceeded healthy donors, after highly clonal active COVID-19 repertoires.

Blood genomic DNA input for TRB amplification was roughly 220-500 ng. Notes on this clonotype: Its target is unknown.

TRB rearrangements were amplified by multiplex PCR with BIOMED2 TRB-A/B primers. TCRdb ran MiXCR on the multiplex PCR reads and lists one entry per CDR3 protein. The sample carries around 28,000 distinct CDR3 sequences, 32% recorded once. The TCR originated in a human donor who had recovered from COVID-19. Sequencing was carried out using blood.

CDR3 in amino acids: CASTSLRRKNTEAFF. The CDR3, as DNA: TGTGCCAGCACCTCCCTCAGGCGAAAGAACACTGAAGCTTTCTTT. The rearrangement uses TRBV12-3 or TRBV12-4 and TRBJ1-1; no firm D call. Trimming removed 7 bases from V and 1 base from J, with 16 bases in between. This CDR3 spans 15 amino acids.